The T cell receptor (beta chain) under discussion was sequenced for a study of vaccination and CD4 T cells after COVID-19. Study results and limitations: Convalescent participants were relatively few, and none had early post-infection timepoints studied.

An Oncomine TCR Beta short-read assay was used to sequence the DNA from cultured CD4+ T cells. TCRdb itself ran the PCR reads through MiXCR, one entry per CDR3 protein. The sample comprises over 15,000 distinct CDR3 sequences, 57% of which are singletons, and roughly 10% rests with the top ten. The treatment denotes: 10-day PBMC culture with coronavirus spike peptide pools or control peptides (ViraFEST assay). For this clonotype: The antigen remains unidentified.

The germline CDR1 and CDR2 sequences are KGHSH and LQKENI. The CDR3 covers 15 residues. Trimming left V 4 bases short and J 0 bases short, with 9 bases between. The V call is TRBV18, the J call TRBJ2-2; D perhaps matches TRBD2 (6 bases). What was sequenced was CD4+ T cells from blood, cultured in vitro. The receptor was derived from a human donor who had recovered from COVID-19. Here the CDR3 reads CASSLGTSNTGELFF. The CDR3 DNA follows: TGTGCCAGCTCACTCGGGACTTCGAACACCGGGGAGCTGTTTTTT.